The clone carrying this T cell receptor (beta chain) has just a few counts. The entry originates in a study of T-cell reconstitution after alpha-beta-depleted transplantation in children. Preparation of the TCRbeta library involved a method that used unique molecular identifiers. TCRdb re-analysed the PCR reads in MiXCR, keeping a single row per CDR3 protein. The sample comprises approximately 590,000 distinct CDR3 sequences, roughly a tenth of which are singletons, and roughly 4% rests with the top ten. The CDR3 spans 13 residues. V dropped 7 bases and J dropped 3; count of bases not matched to a gene: 6.

The V call is TRBV12-3 or TRBV12-4, the J call TRBJ2-7, with 7 bases that match TRBD1. The receptor's source is a human donor who donated a stem cell graft to a child with acute myeloid leukemia. The sample here was PBMCs from the stem cell graft donor, taken from the stem cell graft. The CDR3 bases are TGTGCCAGCACAGGGGGACAAGTCTACGAGCAGTACTTC. Its translation: CASTGGQVYEQYF.